This is a list of T cell receptor beta chains from one sample in a study of blood T cell repertoires in COVID-19. Libraries were prepared by immunoSEQ multiplex PCR; TCRdb keeps only in-frame clonotypes and omits some of them. The sample carries 230,000 or so clones, around 88% recorded once. Sequencing used PBMCs or T cells enriched from blood (not recorded which). The receptors stem from a woman aged 45 to 65 with acute COVID-19. The CDR3 runs from the conserved cysteine through the conserved F or W. D genes are given only for firm matches. The size entry is marked missing in some rows and otherwise reads once, few, many or a size class.

>-|TRBJ2-3|TRBD2|TRBV7-6
CASSPRGGSWTDTQYF
TGTGCCAGCAGCCCACGGGGCGGGAGTTGGACAGATACGCAGTATTTT
>-|TRBJ2-3|TRBD1|TRBV24-1
CATSDISPAGTGDTQYF
TGTGCCACCAGTGATATCTCCCCGGCTGGGACAGGAGATACGCAGTATTTT
>-|TRBJ1-5|TRBD1|TRBV28
CASSLGQNNQPQHF
TGTGCCAGCAGTTTGGGACAGAACAATCAGCCCCAGCATTTT
>-|TRBJ1-6|-|TRBV27
CASSGGRGNSPLHF
TGTGCCAGCAGTGGGGGCAGAGGTAATTCACCCCTCCACTTT
>once|TRBJ2-5|-|TRBV3-1/TRBV3-2
CASSQRDIETQYF
TGTGCCAGCAGCCAGAGGGACATAGAGACCCAGTACTTC
>-|TRBJ1-1|-|TRBV7-2
CASSANMNTEAFF
TGTGCCAGCAGCGCGAATATGAACACTGAAGCTTTCTTT
>-|TRBJ1-6|-|TRBV7-2
CASSLGHSYNSPLHF
TGTGCCAGCAGCTTAGGACACTCCTATAATTCACCCCTCCACTTT
>-|TRBJ2-3|-|TRBV30
CAWQASDTQYF
TGTGCCTGGCAGGCGTCAGATACGCAGTATTTT
>-|TRBJ1-1|TRBD1|TRBV7-2
CASSSRRGQGIEAFF
TGTGCCAGCAGCTCCCGGCGGGGACAGGGGATTGAAGCTTTCTTT
>-|TRBJ1-1|TRBD1|TRBV9
CASSVEDRVATEAFF
TGTGCCAGCAGCGTAGAGGACAGGGTTGCCACTGAAGCTTTCTTT
>-|TRBJ1-1|-|TRBV5-1
CASSLKTAINTEAFF
TGCGCCAGCAGCTTGAAGACAGCCATCAACACTGAAGCTTTCTTT
>-|TRBJ2-1|TRBD1|TRBV7-2
CASRQGQGFHEQFF
TGTGCCAGCCGCCAAGGACAGGGGTTCCATGAGCAGTTCTTC
>-|TRBJ2-3|-|TRBV5-1
CASSLEPGQHTDTQYF
TGCGCCAGCAGCTTGGAGCCGGGACAACACACAGATACGCAGTATTTT
>-|TRBJ1-3|TRBD1|TRBV5-1
CASSPTGTSGNTIYF
TGCGCCAGCAGTCCGACAGGGACCTCTGGAAACACCATATATTTT
>few|TRBJ1-1|-|TRBV24-1
CATSDQNTEAFF
TGTGCCACCAGTGACCAGAACACTGAAGCTTTCTTT
>-|TRBJ1-3|-|TRBV14
CASSQGAPNSGNTIYF
TGTGCCAGCAGCCAAGGCGCACCTAACTCTGGAAACACCATATATTTT
>once|TRBJ2-3|-|TRBV19
CASRDSLGDTQYF
TGTGCCAGCCGGGACTCCTTAGGGGATACGCAGTATTTT
>once|TRBJ2-7|-|TRBV15
CATSRDREGASYEQYF
TGTGCCACCAGCAGAGATCGGGAGGGGGCATCCTACGAGCAGTACTTC
>-|TRBJ2-2|-|TRBV28
CASPSLRGFF
TGTGCCAGCCCTTCCCTGAGAGGATTTTTT
>-|TRBJ2-5|-|TRBV28
CASSSQGYVETQYF
TGTGCCAGCAGTTCGCAGGGGTACGTTGAGACCCAGTACTTC
>once|TRBJ2-5|TRBD2|TRBV7-3
CASSLTGREETQYF
TGTGCCAGCAGCTTAACAGGGAGGGAAGAGACCCAGTACTTC
>-|TRBJ2-7|TRBD1|TRBV28
CASSLYGRGPSYEQYF
TGTGCCAGCAGTTTATATGGAAGGGGGCCCTCCTACGAGCAGTACTTC
>-|TRBJ2-1|TRBD2|TRBV5-1
CASSLGSGRGNEQFF
TGCGCCAGCAGCTTAGGTAGCGGGAGGGGCAATGAGCAGTTCTTC
>-|TRBJ2-1|TRBD1|TRBV13
CASSLDRTGLRNEQFF
TGTGCCAGCAGCTTAGACCGGACAGGGCTGCGGAATGAGCAGTTCTTC
>-|TRBJ2-5|-|TRBV7-2
CASSYNSGRGETQYF
TGTGCCAGCAGCTATAATAGCGGACGGGGGGAGACCCAGTACTTC
>-|TRBJ1-4|-|TRBV23-1
CAASDRQQEKLFF
TGCGCCGCCAGCGACAGACAGCAAGAAAAACTGTTTTTT
>-|TRBJ2-6|-|TRBV6-2/TRBV6-3
CASCSRSSGANVLTF
TGTGCCAGCTGTTCGCGAAGCTCTGGGGCCAACGTCCTGACTTTC
>-|TRBJ2-3|-|TRBV27
CASSFDWGFTDTQYF
TGTGCCAGCAGTTTTGATTGGGGCTTCACAGATACGCAGTATTTT
>-|TRBJ1-1|-|TRBV12-3/TRBV12-4
CASSFFTEAFF
TGTGCCAGCAGTTTCTTCACTGAAGCTTTCTTT
>-|TRBJ2-1|TRBD1|TRBV7-7
CASSLGTGGNEQFF
TGTGCCAGCAGCCTCGGGACAGGGGGCAATGAGCAGTTCTTC
>-|TRBJ2-7|TRBD1|TRBV19
CASSPTTGNYEQYF
TGTGCCAGTAGTCCTACGACAGGGAACTACGAGCAGTACTTC
>-|TRBJ1-2|TRBD1|TRBV2
CAVGTWGQGGIDGYTF
TGTGCCGTTGGGACTTGGGGACAGGGCGGAATCGATGGCTACACCTTC
>-|TRBJ1-1|TRBD1|TRBV30
CAWSRTGGPTEAFF
TGTGCCTGGTCCCGGACAGGGGGCCCCACTGAAGCTTTCTTT
>once|TRBJ1-2|-|TRBV28
CASSSYTGNGYGYTF
TGTGCCAGCAGTTCGTATACAGGAAATGGATATGGCTACACCTTC
>-|TRBJ2-7|-|TRBV4-3
CASSQVSSAYEQYF
TGCGCCAGCAGCCAAGTGTCCAGCGCCTACGAGCAGTACTTC
>-|TRBJ2-1|TRBD2|TRBV5-1
CASSLASGGPGEQFF
TGCGCCAGCAGCTTGGCCTCGGGAGGCCCTGGTGAGCAGTTCTTC
>-|TRBJ1-2|-|TRBV24-1
CATSDRSSPRGTNGYTF
TGTGCCACCAGTGACCGCTCCTCCCCCAGGGGTACTAATGGCTACACCTTC
>-|TRBJ1-2|-|TRBV29-1
CSVAPGGFYGYTF
TGCAGCGTTGCCCCCGGCGGGTTCTATGGCTACACCTTC
>-|TRBJ1-2|-|TRBV11-2
CASSPRQVLVYGYTF
TGTGCCAGCAGCCCGCGACAGGTCCTAGTCTATGGCTACACCTTC
>-|TRBJ1-5|TRBD1|TRBV18
CASSPDRDQPQHF
TGTGCCAGCTCACCCGACAGGGATCAGCCCCAGCATTTT
>-|TRBJ2-7|TRBD1|TRBV7-6
CASSLGGQPSSYEQYF
TGTGCCAGCAGCTTAGGGGGACAGCCCAGCTCCTACGAGCAGTACTTC
>-|TRBJ1-5|TRBD1|TRBV15
CATSSGGQGHQPQHF
TGTGCCACCAGCAGCGGAGGACAGGGTCATCAGCCCCAGCATTTT
>-|TRBJ2-1|TRBD2|TRBV5-1
CASSLAPGGAYNEQFF
TGCGCCAGCAGCTTGGCACCGGGAGGGGCCTACAATGAGCAGTTCTTC
>few|TRBJ1-3|-|TRBV19
CASSAGRSPGNTIYF
TGTGCCAGTAGTGCGGGCAGATCCCCTGGAAACACCATATATTTT
>-|TRBJ2-1|-|TRBV28
CASSLLAGFSNEQFF
TGTGCCAGCAGTTTGCTAGCAGGTTTTAGCAATGAGCAGTTCTTC
>-|TRBJ2-6|TRBD1|TRBV6-2/TRBV6-3
CASSTRDRVSGANVLTF
TGTGCCAGCAGCACTCGGGACAGGGTTTCTGGGGCCAACGTCCTGACTTTC
>-|TRBJ1-5|-|TRBV5-1
CASSLGGQGPNQPQHF
TGCGCCAGCAGCTTGGGGGGTCAGGGGCCTAATCAGCCCCAGCATTTT
>-|TRBJ1-4|-|TRBV15
CATSRRSFEKLFF
TGTGCCACCAGCAGGAGGAGTTTTGAAAAACTGTTTTTT
>-|TRBJ2-3|-|TRBV19
CASSAQFGDTQYF
TGTGCCAGTAGTGCCCAGTTTGGCGATACGCAGTATTTT
>-|TRBJ2-2|-|TRBV18
CASSPIGNRNTGELFF
TGTGCCAGCTCACCAATCGGTAACAGGAACACCGGGGAGCTGTTTTTT